Following are 21 T cell receptor beta chains from one sample sequenced in a study of response to subunit inactivated influenza vaccine. TCRdb re-analysed the RT-PCR reads in MiXCR, keeping a single row per CDR3 protein. Found here are roughly 760,000 distinct CDR3 sequences, around 20% of them singletons; the top ten hold roughly 10%. The specimen was PBMCs from blood, collected roughly 5 days after vaccination. The receptors here all came from a man in his forties or fifties who received an inactivated influenza vaccine.

The V call is TRBV11-2, the J call TRBJ2-5, with 12 bases aligning to TRBD2. Germline V gene lookup returns CDR1 SGHAT and CDR2 FQNNGV. CDR3 size: 15 residues. With V trimmed by 5 bases and J by 5 bases, 6 bases remained unmatched. The CDR3 sequence: CASSQGLAGMETQYF. In DNA, the CDR3 is TGTGCCAGCAGCCAAGGACTAGCGGGGATGGAGACCCAGTACTTC.

This clonotype was detected only a few times. The chain has TRBV24-1 and TRBJ2-1; D is perhaps TRBD1 (6 bases). Per the germline V gene, CDR1 is KGHDR and CDR2 is SFDVKD. Trimming removed 7 bases at V and 4 bases at J, with 16 bases between. The CDR3 runs 15 residues. The CDR3 nucleotides are TGTGCCACCAGCCAGGGGAGAGTTACGTACAATGAGCAGTTCTTC. It translates to CATSQGRVTYNEQFF.

The chain has TRBV20-1 and TRBJ2-3; D ambiguous. Germline V gene data show CDR1 as DFQATT and CDR2 as SNEGSKA (reference sequence). This CDR3 has 11 amino acids. The ends were cut back, 1 base at V and 5 bases at J, with 4 bases in the middle. CDR3: CSARVVDTQYF. CDR3 nucleotide sequence: TGCAGTGCTAGAGTGGTAGATACGCAGTATTTT.

The gene calls are TRBV29-1 and TRBJ2-4; perhaps TRBD2 as D (6 bases). V shed 4 bases and J shed 5 bases, with 12 bases lying between them. This CDR3 has 13 amino acids. CDR1 is SQVTM and CDR2 is ANQGSEA in the germline V gene. The CDR3 reads CSVGEGRQNIQYF. CDR3 DNA sequence: TGCAGCGTTGGGGAAGGGAGGCAAAACATTCAGTACTTC.

The V and J genes are TRBV12-3 or TRBV12-4 and TRBJ2-1; 7 bases map to TRBD2. The CDR3 consists of 15 residues. J gave up 1 base and V 6 bases, and 6 bases lay outside the gene matches. CDR3 sequence: CASRGGRGSYNEQFF. Written as DNA, the CDR3 is TGTGCCAGCAGAGGCGGGAGAGGGTCCTACAATGAGCAGTTCTTC.

This clonotype was seen a handful of times. This sequence joins TRBV6-1 and TRBJ2-1, with D perhaps given as TRBD1 or TRBD2 (5 bases each). The CDR3 covers 17 residues. Germline V gene data show CDR1 as MNHNS and CDR2 as SASEGT. The V end was cut by 1 base, the J end by 0 bases, with 13 bases between. CDR3 in DNA: TGTGCCAGCAGTGAAGAATGGGCAGGGAGCTCCTACAATGAGCAGTTCTTC. This encodes CASSEEWAGSSYNEQFF.

V usage is TRBV7-9 and J usage is TRBJ1-1; D perhaps matches TRBD1 (6 bases). The CDR3 loop spans 15 amino acids. Germline V CDR1 and CDR2: SEHNR, FQNEAQ (reference sequence). V was shortened by 0 bases and J by 5 bases, with 13 bases between the two germline ends. The CDR3 here is CASSLAVGAVTEAFF. The CDR3, as DNA: TGTGCCAGCAGCTTAGCGGTGGGGGCTGTTACTGAAGCTTTCTTT. Using reference TRBV7-9 and TRBJ1-1 for the parts outside the CDR3, the full variable domain is DTGVSQNPRHKITKRGQNVTFRCDPISEHNRLYWYRQTLGQGPEFLTYFQNEAQLEKSRLLSDRFSAERPKGSFSTLEIQRTEQGDSAMYLCASSLAVGAVTEAFFGQGTRLTVV.

This clonotype was found a few times. DNA for the CDR3: TGTGCCAGCAGCTCTGGGACTAGCGGATACTACGAGCAGTACTTC. It translates to CASSSGTSGYYEQYF. The chain is built from TRBV11-2 and TRBJ2-7, with 11 bases that match TRBD2. Unmatched junction bases numbered 5, after V lost 4 bases and J lost 3 bases. The CDR3 spans 15 residues. CDR1 is SGHAT and CDR2 is FQNNGV in the germline V gene. The full variable domain, in which reference TRBV11-2 and TRBJ2-7 provide the parts outside the CDR3, is EAGVAQSPRYKIIEKRQSVAFWCNPISGHATLYWYQQILGQGPKLLIQFQNNGVVDDSQLPKDRFSAERLKGVDSTLKIQPAKLEDSAVYLCASSSGTSGYYEQYFGPGTRLTVT.

The chain combines TRBV15 with TRBJ2-2, with TRBD1 matching 8 bases. Trimming took 5 bases from V and 6 from J; bases not matched to a gene: 8. The CDR3 is 15 residues long. CDR1 and CDR2 (germline): LNHNV, YYDKDF (reference sequence). CDR3 amino acids: CATSDRTGLSGELFF. The CDR3, as DNA: TGTGCCACCAGCGACCGGACAGGGCTTTCCGGGGAGCTGTTTTTT.

The count of this clonotype is one. The rearrangement joins TRBV20-1 to TRBJ2-1, with 7 bases lining up with TRBD1. Per germline, CDR1 DFQATT and CDR2 SNEGSKA (reference sequence). This CDR3 has 16 amino acids. Trimming cost V 5 bases and J 0 bases; bases outside gene matches: 10. CDR3 loop: CSAQGPTGRSYNEQFF. The CDR3 DNA reads as TGCAGTGCTCAAGGGCCGACAGGGCGCTCCTACAATGAGCAGTTCTTC.

The V gene is TRBV9, the J gene TRBJ2-7; D not resolved. V was clipped by 1 base and J by 6 bases, with 20 bases between them. Germline V CDR1 and CDR2: SGDLS, YYNGEE. The CDR3 extends over 16 amino acids. DNA of the CDR3: TGTGCCAGCAGCGTAAGATTGGCGGATAGAAACTGCGAGCAGTACTTC. Its translation: CASSVRLADRNCEQYF.

This clonotype was observed a handful of times. The chain carries TRBV7-9 and TRBJ1-3; 7 bases are shared with TRBD1. The trim removed 5 bases at V and 0 bases at J, leaving 7 bases unmatched. The germline gives CDR1 SEHNR, CDR2 FQNEAQ (reference sequence). The CDR3 is 16 amino acids. CDR3 bases: TGTGCCAGCAGCCCGGGGGACAGTACCTCTGGAAACACCATATATTTT. Its protein product is CASSPGDSTSGNTIYF.

The table lists this clonotype with a few counts. The chain uses TRBV5-1 and TRBJ2-7; possibly TRBD1 for D (6 bases). Trimming cost V 3 bases and J 6 bases, with 19 bases left between them. Germline CDR1 reads SGHRS; CDR2 reads YFSETQ. The CDR3 has 15 residues. The CDR3: CASSSRDKRNSEQYF. The DNA for the CDR3 is TGCGCCAGCAGCTCCCGGGACAAGCGAAATTCCGAGCAGTACTTC.

The sample holds a few counts of this clonotype. The chain combines TRBV4-2 with TRBJ2-7; 9 bases match TRBD2. CDR3 length equals 15 residues. Germline V gene data show CDR1 as LGHNA and CDR2 as YNFKEQ. J lost 5 bases, V lost 1 base, and 6 bases had no gene match. This CDR3 reads CASSQGVAGAHEQYF. DNA for the CDR3: TGTGCCAGCAGCCAAGGAGTAGCGGGAGCCCACGAGCAGTACTTC.

The chain employs TRBV27 and TRBJ2-6; D remains unclear. Germline V gives CDR1 MNHEY, CDR2 SMNVEV (reference sequence). This CDR3 contains 16 residues. V was cut by 6 bases and J by 4 bases, with 16 bases left in between. In DNA form, the CDR3 reads TGTGCCAGCAGCCTACTTTCTCATTCCGGGGCCAACGTCCTGACTTTC. It encodes CASSLLSHSGANVLTF.

This clonotype was observed a handful of times. CDR3: CASSSGGHEQYF. The CDR3 nucleotides read TGCGCCAGCAGCTCGGGGGGACACGAGCAGTACTTC. The chain has TRBV5-1 and TRBJ2-7, with 7 bases aligning to TRBD2. The ends lost 3 bases at V and 5 bases at J; junction bases unmatched: 2. CDR3 length: 12 residues. Germline V gene sequence: CDR1 SGHRS, CDR2 YFSETQ.

This clonotype was detected ten times or more. The chain has TRBV7-2 and TRBJ2-3, with a weak D call TRBD2 (7 bases). V dropped 1 base and J dropped 4 bases, with 12 bases sitting between them. CDR1 is SGHTA, CDR2 FQGNSA, per germline. The CDR3 length is 15 residues. The CDR3 spells CASSLGRGGADTQYF. CDR3 DNA sequence: TGTGCCAGCAGCTTAGGTCGAGGGGGGGCAGATACGCAGTATTTT.

This clonotype was found a few times. The chain has TRBV28 and TRBJ2-1; either TRBD1 or TRBD2 may supply D (5 bases each). Germline lookup yields CDR1 MDHEN and CDR2 SYDVKM. V lost 8 bases and J 8 bases, leaving 22 bases between the germline ends. There are 15 residues in the CDR3. The CDR3 is CASFRRGPRIDEQFF. CDR3 DNA sequence: TGTGCCAGCTTTCGTCGGGGACCCCGAATTGATGAGCAGTTCTTC.

The CDR3 sequence is CASSGQRGIQETQYF. The CDR3, as DNA: TGTGCCAGCAGCGGACAGAGGGGGATCCAAGAGACCCAGTACTTC. The V and J genes are TRBV13 and TRBJ2-5, with a weak D call TRBD1 (6 bases). The CDR3 length is 15 residues. The germline CDR1 and CDR2 sequences are PRHDT and FYEKMQ (reference sequence). Trimming left V 5 bases short and J 1 base short, with 14 bases between.

This clonotype was observed a handful of times. The chain links TRBV20-1 to TRBJ2-7; 13 bases are shared with TRBD2. V dropped 0 bases and J dropped 0; count of bases not matched to a gene: 11. This CDR3 has 19 amino acids. CDR1 and CDR2 from the germline V gene are DFQATT and SNEGSKA (reference sequence). The DNA for the CDR3 is TGCAGTGCTAGAGACACACTAGCGGGAGGGCCCTTGAGCTCCTACGAGCAGTACTTC. This gives the protein CSARDTLAGGPLSSYEQYF.

This chain uses TRBV20-1 with TRBJ2-7; D might be TRBD1 (5 bases). In germline, CDR1 is DFQATT, CDR2 SNEGSKA (reference sequence). There are 13 residues in the CDR3. The V end lost 2 bases, the J end lost 5 bases, and 13 bases lay between the germline ends. The CDR3 region is CSARIRVANEQYF. In nucleotides, the CDR3 is TGCAGTGCTAGAATCAGGGTAGCCAACGAGCAGTACTTC.